The source of this T cell receptor (beta chain) is a study of T cell repertoires in cytomegalovirus infection. As for the study in general: Carrying CMV and the relevant HLA type showed in public TCR beta signatures. Findings and limits, study-wide: HLA-C-restricted CMV clonotypes gave the most frequent clonotype in two of eight donors. Pooled public TCR beta family frequency picked out CMV carriers with the relevant HLA.

TCRdb re-called the reads with MiXCR, one entry per CDR3 protein. The top ten hold approximately 4.2% of the sample, which has under 200,000 distinct CDR3 sequences, less than 9.5% seen once. J was trimmed by 7 bases and V by 6 bases; bases with no gene match: 8. Per the germline V gene, CDR1 is MDHEN and CDR2 is SYDVKM. This CDR3 region has 14 residues. A remark on this clonotype: Antigen unknown.

The TCR comes from a human donor in good health (CMV status not recorded). Some clones in this sample may be carry-over from other donors' samples. The chain couples TRBV28 to TRBJ2-4, with 8 bases matching TRBD2. Sample: PBMCs. CDR3 DNA: TGTGCCAGCAGCTCTACTAGCGGAGGTAACATTCAGTACTTC. Amino acids: CASSSTSGGNIQYF.